Listed here are 10 T cell receptor beta chains from one sample, sequenced in a study of OX40 agonist ivuxolimab in advanced cancers. Libraries were prepared by immunoSEQ multiplex PCR; TCRdb keeps only in-frame clonotypes and omits some of them. The sample records around 40,000 clones, 65% to 85% being singletons. The sequenced sample was CD4+ or CD8+ T cells sorted from blood, obtained in a trial of the OX40 agonist ivuxolimab. The source of these receptors is an adult with an advanced solid tumor such as melanoma, head and neck, liver or kidney cancer.

The CDR3 DNA reads as TGCGCCAGCAGCCAAGTGGGGGGGAACGAAAAACTGTTTTTT. Amino acid sequence: CASSQVGGNEKLFF. This chain connects TRBV4-1 to TRBJ1-4, with D perhaps TRBD1 (5 bases). The CDR3 length is 14 residues. The V gene's germline CDR1 is MGHRA and CDR2 YSYEKL. The V end lost 1 base, the J end lost 8 bases, and 11 bases lay between the germline ends.

The chain has TRBV5-1 and TRBJ2-1; D is unclear. Trimming took 1 base from V and 14 from J, leaving 16 bases between them. The CDR3 is 13 residues long. Germline assignment: CDR1 SGHRS and CDR2 YFSETQ. The CDR3 sequence: CASSLSAGNSKFF. The DNA for the CDR3 is TGCGCCAGCAGCTTGTCTGCCGGTAATAGCAAGTTCTTC.

The genes are TRBV28 and TRBJ2-5, with 8 bases identical to TRBD1. The V gene end was trimmed by 6 bases and the J gene end by 3 bases; junction bases not matched to a gene: 0. From germline, CDR1 is MDHEN and CDR2 SYDVKM. The CDR3 covers 12 residues. CDR3 bases: TGTGCCAGCAGGACAGGGGAAGAGACCCAGTACTTC. This translates into CASRTGEETQYF.

The chain has TRBV27 and TRBJ1-5; the match to TRBD1 covers 7 bases. Trimming at V came to 6 bases and at J to 4 bases, leaving 9 bases not matched to a gene. CDR1 is MNHEY, CDR2 SMNVEV, per germline (reference sequence). CDR3 length: 15 residues. In DNA, the CDR3 is TGTGCCAGCAGATCAGGGGGTGCGGGGAATCAGCCCCAGCATTTT. Translated, it gives CASRSGGAGNQPQHF.

This chain uses TRBV13 with TRBJ1-1; possible D gene TRBD1, 5 bases. CDR3 size: 14 residues. The germline CDR1 and CDR2 sequences are PRHDT and FYEKMQ (reference sequence). The ends were cut back, 5 bases at V and 1 base at J, with 11 bases in the middle. CDR3 in DNA: TGTGCCAGCAGCGCCTACGGGGGGAACACTGAAGCTTTCTTT. Translation: CASSAYGGNTEAFF.

To note about this clone: Sequence at one end of the junction differs from germline and may be a read error. The chain is built from TRBV6-5 and TRBJ1-1; D is uncertain. This CDR3 contains 13 residues. CDR1 and CDR2 (germline): MNHEY, SVGAGI. CDR3 region: CTSSYSIEQEAFF. The CDR3 DNA follows: TGTACCAGCAGTTACTCAATCGAGCAAGAAGCTTTCTTT.

V usage is TRBV11-3 and J usage is TRBJ2-5; D not certain. CDR1 and CDR2 (germline): SGHNT, YENEEA. The CDR3 spans 12 residues. V was shortened by 5 bases and J by 8 bases, with 12 bases between the two germline ends. The CDR3 region is CASSLVGSTQYF. For the CDR3, the DNA is TGTGCCAGCAGCCTTGTCGGATCCACCCAGTACTTC.

The CDR3, as DNA: TGTGCCATCCCACCACTACAACACAAATGCTACGAGCAGTACTTC. Translated, it gives CAIPPLQHKCYEQYF. The chain employs TRBV27 and TRBJ2-7; no definite D call. Germline CDR1 is MNHEY and CDR2 is SMNVEV (reference sequence). The CDR3 is made up of 15 amino acids. The germline V and J ends were trimmed by 10 bases and 3 bases, with 22 bases remaining between them.

A single count supports this clone. This chain uses TRBV2 with TRBJ2-7; 7 bases line up with TRBD1. CDR1 and CDR2 (germline): SNHLY, FYNNEI. The CDR3 runs to 12 residues. J lost 4 bases, V lost 7 bases, and 4 bases had no gene match. This CDR3 is CASTEQGYEQYF. CDR3 in DNA: TGTGCCAGCACCGAACAGGGGTACGAGCAGTACTTC.

The V and J genes are TRBV13 and TRBJ2-3, with 7 nucleotides matching TRBD2. Germline V gene lookup returns CDR1 PRHDT and CDR2 FYEKMQ (reference sequence). The CDR3 spans 16 residues. Trimming cost V 3 bases and J 3 bases; bases outside gene matches: 9. The CDR3, as DNA: TGTGCCAGCAGCTTCGTCGGGGGGTTAGGGACAGATACGCAGTATTTT. Protein product: CASSFVGGLGTDTQYF.